This T cell receptor (beta chain) was found in a study of post-analysis software for immune sequencing data. Regarding the study as a whole: Controls showed lower frequencies than patients for 5 or 6 TRBV segments, and TRBV5-6, TRBV5-1 and TRBV20-1 were among these.

With regard to this clonotype: Its matching antigen is unknown.

The CDR3 sequence is 15 residues long. V lost 1 base and J lost 3, with 13 bases in between. The germline CDR1 and CDR2 sequences are DFQATT and SNEGSKA (reference sequence). Researchers reported that TCR beta cDNA libraries carried unique molecular identifiers. From the PCR reads, TCRdb called clonotypes with MiXCR, one entry per CDR3 protein. The sample has 250,000 to 300,000 distinct CDR3 sequences, 36% seen once. The sequencing sample was made of blood. The chain combines TRBV20-1 with TRBJ2-1; D may be TRBD2 (5 bases). The receptor was derived from a girl under 18 with multiple sclerosis. CDR3 bases: TGCAGTGCTAGAGCGGTTGACGGGGTCTACAATGAGCAGTTCTTC. Its translation: CSARAVDGVYNEQFF.